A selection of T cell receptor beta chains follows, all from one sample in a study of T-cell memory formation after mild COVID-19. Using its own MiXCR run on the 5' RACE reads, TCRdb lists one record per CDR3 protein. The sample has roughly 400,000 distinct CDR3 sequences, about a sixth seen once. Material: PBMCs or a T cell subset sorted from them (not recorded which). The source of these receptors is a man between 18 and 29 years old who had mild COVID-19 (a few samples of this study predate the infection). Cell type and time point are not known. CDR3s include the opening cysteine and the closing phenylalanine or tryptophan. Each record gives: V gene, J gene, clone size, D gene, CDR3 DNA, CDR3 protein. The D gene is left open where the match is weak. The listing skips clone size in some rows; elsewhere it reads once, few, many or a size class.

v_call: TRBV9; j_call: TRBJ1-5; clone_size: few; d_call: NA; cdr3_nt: TGTGCCAGCAGCCCCGGCGCGGACCGCAATCAGCCCCAGCATTTT; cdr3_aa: CASSPGADRNQPQHF
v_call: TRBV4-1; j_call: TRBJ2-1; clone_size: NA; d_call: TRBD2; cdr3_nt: TGCGCCAGCAGCCAGAGCGGGACTAGCCCCACCTACAATGAGCAGTTCTTC; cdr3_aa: CASSQSGTSPTYNEQFF
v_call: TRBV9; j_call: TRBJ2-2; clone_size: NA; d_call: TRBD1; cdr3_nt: TGTGCCAGCAGCGTCTCCACACGGTCGGGACAGACTAACACCGGGGAGCTGTTTTTT; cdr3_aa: CASSVSTRSGQTNTGELFF
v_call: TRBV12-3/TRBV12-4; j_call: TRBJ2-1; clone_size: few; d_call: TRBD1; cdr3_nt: TGTGCCAGCATAGGGACAGAAAGGAACAATGAGCAGTTCTTC; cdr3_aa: CASIGTERNNEQFF
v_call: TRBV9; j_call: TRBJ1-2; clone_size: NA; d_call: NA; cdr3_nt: TGTGCCAGCAGCGTGGCGGACAGTCATAACTATGGCTACACCTTC; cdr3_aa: CASSVADSHNYGYTF
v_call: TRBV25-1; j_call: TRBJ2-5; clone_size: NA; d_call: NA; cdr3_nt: TGTGCCAGCAGTGAAAGTCTAGCGACGACAGAGACCCAGTACTTC; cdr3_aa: CASSESLATTETQYF
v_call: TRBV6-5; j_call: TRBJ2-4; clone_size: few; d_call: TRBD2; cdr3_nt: TGTGCCAGCAGTTCTCTAGCGGAGACGGGTGTCATTCAGTACTTC; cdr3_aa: CASSSLAETGVIQYF
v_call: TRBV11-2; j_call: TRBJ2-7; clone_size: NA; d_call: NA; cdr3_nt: TGTGCCAGCAGTTCGAGCGACGAGCAGTACTTC; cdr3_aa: CASSSSDEQYF
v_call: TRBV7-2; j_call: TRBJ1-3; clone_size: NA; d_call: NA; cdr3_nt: TGTGCCAGCAGCTTTTTTAGGGGGGGAGGAAACACCATATATTTT; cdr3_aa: CASSFFRGGGNTIYF
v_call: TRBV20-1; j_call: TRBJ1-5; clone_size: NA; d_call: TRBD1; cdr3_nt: TGCAGTGCTAGGGAGGGGGCCAGCAATCAGCCCCAGCATTTT; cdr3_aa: CSAREGASNQPQHF
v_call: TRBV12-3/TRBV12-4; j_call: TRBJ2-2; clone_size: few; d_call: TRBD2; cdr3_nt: TGTGCCAGCAGTTTACCGGGGGGAACCGGGGAGCTGTTTTTT; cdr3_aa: CASSLPGGTGELFF
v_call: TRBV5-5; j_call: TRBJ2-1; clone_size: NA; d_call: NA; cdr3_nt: TGTGCCAGCCGCTCGGGCCTAGACAATGAGCAGTTCTTC; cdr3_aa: CASRSGLDNEQFF
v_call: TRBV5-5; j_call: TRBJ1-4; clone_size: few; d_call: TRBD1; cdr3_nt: TGTGCCAGCAGCTTGAGAGGGGGCGCGGGTGAAAAACTGTTTTTT; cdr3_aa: CASSLRGGAGEKLFF
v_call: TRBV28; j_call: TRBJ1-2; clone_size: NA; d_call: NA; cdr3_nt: TGTGCCAGCACCCCGGGGCAGCTACCCTATGGCTACACCTTC; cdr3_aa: CASTPGQLPYGYTF
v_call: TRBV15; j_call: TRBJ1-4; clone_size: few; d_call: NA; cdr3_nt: TGTGCCACCAGCAGAGACCCCTTCGGCGGAAAACTGTTTTTT; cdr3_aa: CATSRDPFGGKLFF
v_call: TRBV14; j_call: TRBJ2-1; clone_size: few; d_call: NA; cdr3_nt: TGTGCCAGCAGCCAGCTAAACCGGGTTGAGCAGTTCTTC; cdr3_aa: CASSQLNRVEQFF
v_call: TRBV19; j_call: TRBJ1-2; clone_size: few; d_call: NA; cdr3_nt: TGTGCCAGTAGTATGAGAGCTAACTATGGCTACACCTTC; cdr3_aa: CASSMRANYGYTF
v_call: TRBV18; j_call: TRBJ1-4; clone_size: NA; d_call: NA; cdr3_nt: TGTGCCAGCTCACCGTCGGACAGTAGAAAACTGTTTTTT; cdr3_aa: CASSPSDSRKLFF
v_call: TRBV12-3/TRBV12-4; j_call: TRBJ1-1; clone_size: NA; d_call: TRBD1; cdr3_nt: TGTGCCAGCACAGGACAGGGGACCAAAGCTTTCTTT; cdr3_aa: CASTGQGTKAFF
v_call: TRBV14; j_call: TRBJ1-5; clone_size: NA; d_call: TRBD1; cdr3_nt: TGTGCCAGCGGATACAGGGGTAGCAATCAGCCCCAGCATTTT; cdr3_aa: CASGYRGSNQPQHF
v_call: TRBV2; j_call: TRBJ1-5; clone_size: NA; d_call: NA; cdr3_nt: TGTGCCAGCAGTGATAGGACCTTAGTCAATCAGCCCCAGCATTTT; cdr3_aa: CASSDRTLVNQPQHF
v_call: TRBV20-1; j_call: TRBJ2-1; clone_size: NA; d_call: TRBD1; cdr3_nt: TGCAGTGCTAGAGCGACAGGGGCTAATGAGCAGTTCTTC; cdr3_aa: CSARATGANEQFF
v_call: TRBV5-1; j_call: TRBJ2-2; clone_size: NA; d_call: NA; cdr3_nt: TGCGCCAGCAGCTTGCAGGGCCACGGGGAGCTGTTTTTT; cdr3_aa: CASSLQGHGELFF
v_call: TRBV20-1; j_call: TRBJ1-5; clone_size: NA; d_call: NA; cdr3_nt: TGCAGTGCTTACAAGTCGGTGGGGCAGCCCCAGCATTTT; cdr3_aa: CSAYKSVGQPQHF
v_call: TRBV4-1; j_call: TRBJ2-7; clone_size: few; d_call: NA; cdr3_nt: TGCGCCAGCAGCCAGACGGGGCCGGCCAACGAGCAGTACTTC; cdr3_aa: CASSQTGPANEQYF
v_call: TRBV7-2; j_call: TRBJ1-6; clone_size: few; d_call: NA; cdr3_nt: TGTGCCAGCAGCTCATGGTTCACCCTCCACTTT; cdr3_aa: CASSSWFTLHF
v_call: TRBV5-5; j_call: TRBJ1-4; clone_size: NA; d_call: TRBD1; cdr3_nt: TGTGCCAGCAGCAGGGACAGGGGGCTTGAAAAACTGTTTTTT; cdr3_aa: CASSRDRGLEKLFF
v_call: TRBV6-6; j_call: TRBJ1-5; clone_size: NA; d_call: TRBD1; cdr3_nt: TGTGCCAGCAGTACGACAGGGGACCCTTATAGCAATCAGCCCCAGCATTTT; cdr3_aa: CASSTTGDPYSNQPQHF
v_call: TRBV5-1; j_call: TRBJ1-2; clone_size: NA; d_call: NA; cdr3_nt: TGCGCCAGCAGCTTGCGGTCGGAAGTTAACTATGGCTACACCTTC; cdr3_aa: CASSLRSEVNYGYTF
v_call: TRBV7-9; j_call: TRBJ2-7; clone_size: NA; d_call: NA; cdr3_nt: TGTGCCAGCAACCCCCCCGTACAGGTTGGCGAGCAGTACTTC; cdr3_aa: CASNPPVQVGEQYF
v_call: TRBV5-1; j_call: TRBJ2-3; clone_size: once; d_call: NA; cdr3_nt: TGCGCCAGCAGCGTGCAAAAGGGGGGTAGCACAGATACGCAGTATTTT; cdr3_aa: CASSVQKGGSTDTQYF
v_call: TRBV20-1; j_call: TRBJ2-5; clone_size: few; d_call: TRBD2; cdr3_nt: TGCAGTGCTAGAGATTCGCGGGAGACCCCATTACAAGAGACCCAGTACTTC; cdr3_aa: CSARDSRETPLQETQYF
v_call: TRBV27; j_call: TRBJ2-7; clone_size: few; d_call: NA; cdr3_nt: TGTGCCAGCAGGTCGACAGGTTCCTACGAGCAGTACTTC; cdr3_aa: CASRSTGSYEQYF
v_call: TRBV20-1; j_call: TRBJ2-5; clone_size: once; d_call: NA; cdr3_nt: TGCAGTGCTCGGGTAGGGCGTCTAGAGACCCAGTACTTC; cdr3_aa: CSARVGRLETQYF
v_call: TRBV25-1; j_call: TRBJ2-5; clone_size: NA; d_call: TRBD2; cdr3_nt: TGTGCCAGCACCTTGGGGGGGGGATTCCGGGAGACCCAGTACTTC; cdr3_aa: CASTLGGGFRETQYF
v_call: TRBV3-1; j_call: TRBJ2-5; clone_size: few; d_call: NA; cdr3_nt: TGTGCCAGCAGCCAAGACCGATGGGAGGAGACCCAGTACTTC; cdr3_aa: CASSQDRWEETQYF
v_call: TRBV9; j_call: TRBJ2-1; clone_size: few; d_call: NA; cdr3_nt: TGTGCCAGCAGCTCTAGGTTTCGCAATGAGCAGTTCTTC; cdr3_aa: CASSSRFRNEQFF
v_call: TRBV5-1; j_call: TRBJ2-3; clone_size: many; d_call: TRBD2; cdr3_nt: TGCGCCAGCAGCGTCGGACTAGACGCGGGCACAGATACGCAGTATTTT; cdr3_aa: CASSVGLDAGTDTQYF
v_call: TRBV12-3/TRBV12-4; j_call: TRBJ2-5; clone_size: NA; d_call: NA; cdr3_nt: TGTGCCAGCAGTCGCCTCGGCAGGGGAGAGACCCAGTACTTC; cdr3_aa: CASSRLGRGETQYF
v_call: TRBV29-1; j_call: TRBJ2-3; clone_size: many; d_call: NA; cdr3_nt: TGCAGCGTTGACAGGGGCACAGATACGCAGTATTTT; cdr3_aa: CSVDRGTDTQYF
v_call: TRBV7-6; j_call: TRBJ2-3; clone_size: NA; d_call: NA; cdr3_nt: TGTGCCAGCAGCTTAGGGGCGGGGGCCGGAAGCACAGATACGCAGTATTTT; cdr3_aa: CASSLGAGAGSTDTQYF
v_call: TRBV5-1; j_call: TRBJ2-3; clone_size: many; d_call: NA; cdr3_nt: TGCGCCAGCAGCTTGGCCGTACGGGGAACCACAGATACGCAGTATTTT; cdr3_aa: CASSLAVRGTTDTQYF
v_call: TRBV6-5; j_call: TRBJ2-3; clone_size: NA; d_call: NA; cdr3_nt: TGTGCCAGCAGTTACTACGGCAGAAGGGAAGGTACGCAGTATTTT; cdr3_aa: CASSYYGRREGTQYF
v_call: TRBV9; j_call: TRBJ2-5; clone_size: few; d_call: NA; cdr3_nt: TGTGCCAGCAGCGTACGAGTCTCAGCCCAAGAGACCCAGTACTTC; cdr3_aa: CASSVRVSAQETQYF
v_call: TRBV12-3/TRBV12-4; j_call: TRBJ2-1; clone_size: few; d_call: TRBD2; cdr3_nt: TGTGCCAGCAGGACTAGCGTACAATACAATGAGCAGTTCTTC; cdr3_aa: CASRTSVQYNEQFF
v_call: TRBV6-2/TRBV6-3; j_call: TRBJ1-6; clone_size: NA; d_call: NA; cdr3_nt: TGTGCCAGCAGTTACTCGAGTCGGACACTCTCTATCCTGACCCTCCACTTT; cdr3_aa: CASSYSSRTLSILTLHF
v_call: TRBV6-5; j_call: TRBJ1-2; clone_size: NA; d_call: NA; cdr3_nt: TGTGCCAGCAGTCCCCCAGGGGAGAGGTCCTATGGCTACACCTTC; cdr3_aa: CASSPPGERSYGYTF
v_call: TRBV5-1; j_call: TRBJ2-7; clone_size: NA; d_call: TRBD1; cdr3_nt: TGCGACAGCAGCAAATTCGGGACAGGGACCTACGAGCAGTACTTC; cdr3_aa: CDSSKFGTGTYEQYF
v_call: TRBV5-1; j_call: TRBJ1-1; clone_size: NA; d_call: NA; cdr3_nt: TGCGCCAGCAGCTTGGGCTTCGTTGTGAACACTGAAGCTTTCTTT; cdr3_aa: CASSLGFVVNTEAFF
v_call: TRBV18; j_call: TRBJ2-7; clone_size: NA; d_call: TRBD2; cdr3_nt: TGTGCCACCGGACTAGCGGGAACCTACGAGCAGTACTTC; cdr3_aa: CATGLAGTYEQYF
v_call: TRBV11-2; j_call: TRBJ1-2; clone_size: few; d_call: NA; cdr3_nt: TGTGCCAGCAGCTTAGTGGCGGGGACCAACTATGGCTACACCTTC; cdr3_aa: CASSLVAGTNYGYTF
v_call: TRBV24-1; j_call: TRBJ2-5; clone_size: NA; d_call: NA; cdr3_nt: TGTGCCACCAGAGAAACAGGAGCAGAGACCCAGTACTTC; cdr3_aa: CATRETGAETQYF
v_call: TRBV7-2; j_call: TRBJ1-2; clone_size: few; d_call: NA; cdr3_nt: TGTGCCAGCAGCCACCTTCAGAAAAACTATGGCTACACCTTC; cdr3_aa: CASSHLQKNYGYTF
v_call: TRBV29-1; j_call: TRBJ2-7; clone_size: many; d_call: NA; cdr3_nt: TGCAGCGTGGGTTCAGGAGGAGGGTTCTACGAGCAGTACTTC; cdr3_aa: CSVGSGGGFYEQYF
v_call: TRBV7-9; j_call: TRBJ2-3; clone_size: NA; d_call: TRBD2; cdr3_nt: TGTGCCAGCAGCCCCGGGGGGGGCCTTGCCCGCGATACGCAGTATTTT; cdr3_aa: CASSPGGGLARDTQYF
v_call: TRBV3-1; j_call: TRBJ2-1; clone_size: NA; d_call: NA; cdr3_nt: TGTGCCAGCAGGTTAGGGGATAATGAGCAGTTCTTC; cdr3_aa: CASRLGDNEQFF
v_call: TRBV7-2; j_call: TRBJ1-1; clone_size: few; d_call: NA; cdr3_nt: TGTGCCAGCAGCGACGTTGGTTGGGGGTCTGAAGCTTTCTTT; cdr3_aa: CASSDVGWGSEAFF